The sequence of this T cell receptor (beta chain) was determined in a study of cytomegalovirus exposure and HLA in healthy donors (TCRdb year 2017). Context from the whole study: According to a later analysis, one platform produced both the 100 to 150 validation repertoires and the 666 repertoires of the first cohort. The aim of the study was to test whether cataloging public T cell receptors could identify signatures of past pathogen exposure. A separate validation cohort of some 130 different subjects was used in addition to the 666-subject first cohort. The study combined high-throughput TCR immunosequencing, statistical association of individual TCRs with disease status, and machine learning to predict cytomegalovirus infection status. General findings and caveats noted by the study authors: In vitro tests confirmed that a few of the cytomegalovirus-associated TCR beta chains recognize cytomegalovirus antigens. A later analysis found that TCRs clustered in the first cohort also tended to co-occur in the roughly 120 validation repertoires, with approximately 93% of cluster scores above 0. Most TCR sequences were observed very rarely across donors, whereas some public TCRs were present in many individuals. All 110 or so repertoires were used to score co-occurrence in the validation cohort in a later analysis, because that analysis had no HLA typing for the cohort. The authors suggested that the approach could potentially be generalized to other disease states and immunological phenotypes. The classifier was reported to diagnose cytomegalovirus status with high specificity and sensitivity in both the original and validation cohorts. In the study, about 150 TCR beta chains were listed as associated with cytomegalovirus.

The library was made by the immunoSEQ multiplex PCR assay. On the authors' methods: A statistical classification framework was built to diagnose cytomegalovirus status from the catalog of TCR beta chain sequences. TCRdb took this table from immuneACCESS and kept in-frame rearrangements with V and J called. Such tables lack part of the clones; where checked against another copy, unresolved V genes explain under half of the gap, and the rest is unexplained. Clone size and V and J calls were adopted from that table, with D and trimming inferred from the DNA. The sample table records over 80,000 clones; approximately 81% of these occur just once. Together, the top ten hold 20% to 25% of the sample. As for this clone: The specificity of this receptor is unknown. No base quality values were provided; no much bigger clone lies one nucleotide off.

The donors belonged to the validation cohort of under 150 subjects, which was separate from the approximately 700-subject first cohort. The sample consisted of PBMCs. This clonotype was sampled from a man younger than 35 in good health and CMV-seropositive.

Here is the DNA: TGTGCCAGCAGTTTAGAGTCCCTTGGGGCGGGAGAGAACACCGGGGAGCTGTTTTTT. Translated, it gives CASSLESLGAGENTGELFF. This receptor chain uses TRBV28 and TRBJ2-2, and 7 junction bases match TRBD2. Compared with germline, V lacks 2 bases and J lacks 1 base; bases without a gene match: 13. CDR1 is given as MDHEN and CDR2 as SYDVKM, both from the germline V gene. Counted from cysteine to phenylalanine, this CDR3 has 19 amino acids. Of all the DNA, just the CDR3 is kept, 57 bases in frame from base 1.